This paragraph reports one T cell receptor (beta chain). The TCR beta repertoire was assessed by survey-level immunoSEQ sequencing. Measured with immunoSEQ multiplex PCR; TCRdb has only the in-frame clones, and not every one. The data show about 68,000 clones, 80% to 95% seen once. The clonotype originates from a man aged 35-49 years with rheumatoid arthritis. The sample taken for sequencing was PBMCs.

CDR3 DNA sequence: TGCGCCAGCAGCTTGTCGGGAGCGGGTGAGACCCAGTACTTC. As protein: CASSLSGAGETQYF. The chain has TRBV5-1 and TRBJ2-5; possibly TRBD2 for D (6 bases). The V end lost 1 base, the J end lost 5 bases, and 12 bases lay between the germline ends. The CDR3 sequence is 14 residues long. The germline V gene encodes CDR1 SGHRS and CDR2 YFSETQ.